These T cell receptor beta chains were read from a single sample in a study of cytomegalovirus exposure and HLA in healthy donors. Produced via immunoSEQ multiplex PCR; TCRdb's table is partial and in-frame only. In the table there are approximately 150,000 clones, about 75% of which are singletons. Sequences were obtained from PBMCs. The receptor set was obtained from a female donor in good health and CMV-seronegative. CDR3s include the opening cysteine and the closing phenylalanine or tryptophan. A D gene is named only where the DNA matches it firmly. The size of a clone is reported for some rows only, either as once, few or many, or as a class for expanded clones.

abundance,j_gene,d_gene,v_gene,CDR3aa,CDR3nt
few,TRBJ2-3,.,TRBV11-2,CASSLDTNTDTQYF,TGTGCCAGCAGCTTAGATACAAACACAGATACGCAGTATTTT
.,TRBJ2-3,TRBD2,TRBV7-9,CASSLGLAGGADTQYF,TGTGCCAGCAGCTTGGGACTAGCGGGAGGGGCAGATACGCAGTATTTT
.,TRBJ2-7,.,TRBV27,CATRGGASYEQYF,TGTGCCACTAGAGGTGGGGCCTCCTACGAGCAGTACTTC
.,TRBJ2-7,.,TRBV5-4,CASSAGYNYEQYF,TGTGCCAGCAGTGCAGGGTACAACTACGAGCAGTACTTC
few,TRBJ1-1,.,TRBV5-1,CASSLTGWTNTEAFF,TGCGCCAGCAGCTTGACAGGGTGGACGAACACTGAAGCTTTCTTT
few,TRBJ1-2,TRBD1,TRBV15,CATSRDKGGPYGYTF,TGTGCCACCAGCAGAGACAAAGGGGGCCCCTATGGCTACACCTTC
few,TRBJ2-7,TRBD1,TRBV4-3,CASSRTGGLSPYEQYF,TGCGCCAGCAGCCGCACAGGGGGCCTGTCACCCTACGAGCAGTACTTC
.,TRBJ1-6,.,TRBV10-1,CASSESSSNSPLHF,TGCGCCAGCAGTGAGTCCTCAAGCAATTCACCCCTCCACTTT
.,TRBJ1-5,.,TRBV30,CACSGGDSQPQHF,TGTGCCTGCTCCGGAGGGGATTCACAGCCCCAGCATTTT
.,TRBJ2-1,TRBD2,TRBV10-2,CASSGTSGIIREQFF,TGCGCCAGCAGTGGGACTAGCGGGATAATCAGGGAGCAGTTCTTC
.,TRBJ1-4,.,TRBV5-1,CASSSTGDEKLFF,TGCGCCAGCAGCTCGACAGGAGATGAAAAACTGTTTTTT
.,TRBJ1-2,.,TRBV23-1,CASSHISGGGVNYGYTF,TGCGCCAGCAGTCACATATCTGGGGGGGGAGTGAACTATGGCTACACCTTC
.,TRBJ2-5,TRBD2,TRBV6-1,CASTQGNQRGPSPYF,TGTGCCAGCACCCAAGGCAACCAGCGGGGGCCCTCCCCGTACTTC
once,TRBJ1-2,.,TRBV7-9,CSSSLWGVQDQSGYTF,TGTTCCAGCAGCTTATGGGGCGTACAGGACCAGTCGGGCTACACCTTC
.,TRBJ1-5,TRBD1,TRBV12-5,CASGLVSRDSGNQPQHF,TGTGCTAGTGGTTTGGTAAGCCGGGACAGCGGCAATCAGCCCCAGCATTTT